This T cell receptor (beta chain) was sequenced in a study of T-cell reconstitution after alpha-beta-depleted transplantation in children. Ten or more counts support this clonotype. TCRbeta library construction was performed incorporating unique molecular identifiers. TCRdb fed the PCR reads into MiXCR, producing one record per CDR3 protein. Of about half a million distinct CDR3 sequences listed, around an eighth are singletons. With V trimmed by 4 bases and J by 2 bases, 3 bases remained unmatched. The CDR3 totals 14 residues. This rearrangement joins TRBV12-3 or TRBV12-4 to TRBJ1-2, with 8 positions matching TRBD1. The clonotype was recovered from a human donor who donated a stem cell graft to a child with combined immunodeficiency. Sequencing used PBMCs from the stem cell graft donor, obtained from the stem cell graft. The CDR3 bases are TGTGCCAGCAGTTGGACAGGGAAGAACTATGGCTACACCTTC. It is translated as CASSWTGKNYGYTF.